This T cell receptor beta chain comes out of a study of CD8 T cells in Susac syndrome. Sequencing of TCR beta drew on CD8+ and CD4+ T cells from blood. The multiple sclerosis controls were treatment-naive patients with relapsing-remitting disease that was stable or active. The TEMRA cells underwent FACS enrichment, while the CD8+ and CD4+ T cells underwent negative isolation. V gave up 4 bases and J gave up 3 bases; unmatched junction bases: 8. This CDR3 has 18 residues. Germline V gene data show CDR1 as MNHEY and CDR2 as SVGAGI. RNA was extracted with the RNeasy kit, and a quantity of 0.5 to 1 ug was reverse transcribed using random hexamers. Via MiXCR, TCRdb re-called the immunoSEQ multiplex PCR reads, giving one row per CDR3 protein. The sample contains 170,000 or so distinct CDR3 sequences, about 93% of which appear only once. Study-wide findings and caveats: Individuals included in the TCR sequencing and HLA analysis were acknowledged by the study to be relatively few in number.

Remarks on this clonotype: The antigen is unknown.

The rearrangement links TRBV6-5 to TRBJ2-3; TRBD2 matches at 15 bases. Sequencing input: CD4+ T cells from PBMCs. The TCR originated in a human donor with multiple sclerosis. The CDR3 DNA sequence: TGTGCCAGCAGTTTACGAGACGGGACTAGCGGGGGGACAGATACGCAGTATTTT. Amino acid sequence: CASSLRDGTSGGTDTQYF.